The 14 T cell receptor beta chains given below trace back to one sample, sequenced in a study of OX40 agonist ivuxolimab in advanced cancers. The protocol was immunoSEQ multiplex PCR, while the TCRdb copy is restricted to in-frame clones and leaves out a portion. The sample has 100,000 to 150,000 clones; 90% are singletons. The specimen was CD4+ or CD8+ T cells sorted from blood, collected in a trial of the OX40 agonist ivuxolimab. The receptors here all came from an adult with an advanced solid tumor such as melanoma, head and neck, liver or kidney cancer.

The genes are TRBV7-3 and TRBJ2-5; 11 positions agree with TRBD2. Germline V gene data show CDR1 as SGHTA and CDR2 as FQGTGA. The CDR3 has 15 residues. Unmatched junction bases numbered 3, after V lost 2 bases and J lost 4 bases. The CDR3 sequence is CASSLLAGGGETQYF. The CDR3 DNA reads as TGTGCCAGCAGCTTACTAGCGGGAGGAGGAGAGACCCAGTACTTC.

The chain links TRBV28 to TRBJ1-1; 9 bases map to TRBD1. CDR1 MDHEN and CDR2 SYDVKM come from the germline V gene. There are 16 residues in the CDR3. V shed 8 bases, J shed 2 bases, and the junction held 12 bases outside the gene matches. The CDR3: CASPTPGTGKNTEAFF. CDR3 in DNA: TGTGCCAGCCCCACCCCCGGGACAGGGAAAAACACTGAAGCTTTCTTT.

The V gene is TRBV28, the J gene TRBJ1-2; 9 nucleotides line up with TRBD1. Germline V gene sequence: CDR1 MDHEN, CDR2 SYDVKM. Trimming took 6 bases from V and 2 from J; bases not matched to a gene: 4. The CDR3 is 14 amino acids. The CDR3 DNA reads as TGTGCCAGCAGGAGGGGACAGGGCAACTATGGCTACACCTTC. Protein sequence: CASRRGQGNYGYTF.

The rearrangement links TRBV5-5 to TRBJ2-7, with D maybe TRBD2 (6 bases). Germline V gene lookup returns CDR1 SGHKS and CDR2 YYEKEE (reference sequence). The CDR3 extends over 19 amino acids. The V end was cut by 1 base, the J end by 7 bases, with 30 bases between. This CDR3 reads CASSLPEYPGLLTVREQYF. The CDR3 nucleotides are TGTGCCAGCAGCTTGCCAGAGTACCCGGGACTCCTGACAGTTAGGGAGCAGTACTTC.

The rearrangement links TRBV6-1 to TRBJ1-5; no clear D gene. The germline V gene has CDR1 MNHNS and CDR2 SASEGT. The CDR3 contains 15 residues. The V end lost 0 bases, the J end lost 4 bases, and 10 bases lay between the germline ends. The CDR3 sequence: CASSEALLRNQPQHF. Written as DNA, the CDR3 is TGTGCCAGCAGTGAAGCGCTTCTAAGGAATCAGCCCCAGCATTTT.

CDR3 loop: CAWSASGLNTEAFF. The CDR3 DNA reads TGTGCCTGGAGTGCCTCTGGACTGAACACTGAAGCTTTCTTT. The chain recombines TRBV30 with TRBJ1-1; D is uncertain. The germline V gene has CDR1 GTSNPN and CDR2 SVGIG (reference sequence). V shed 1 base and J shed 0 bases, with 9 bases lying between them. The CDR3 is made up of 14 amino acids.

The chain joins TRBV5-1 to TRBJ1-5; D is possibly TRBD1 (5 bases). The germline CDR1 and CDR2 sequences are SGHRS and YFSETQ. The CDR3 loop spans 15 amino acids. V was cut by 0 bases and J by 4 bases, with 11 bases left in between. The CDR3 loop reads CASSLGPEGNQPQHF. The CDR3, as DNA: TGCGCCAGCAGCTTGGGGCCCGAGGGGAATCAGCCCCAGCATTTT.

CDR3 DNA: TGTGCCTGGACCCTCCGGGGGCCTAACACTGAAGCTTTCTTT. The encoded protein is CAWTLRGPNTEAFF. The genes are TRBV30 and TRBJ1-1, with D possibly matching TRBD1 (6 bases). Germline V CDR1 and CDR2: GTSNPN, SVGIG (reference sequence). The CDR3 is 14 residues long. Trimming took 4 bases from V and 2 from J, leaving 14 bases between them.

This sequence joins TRBV4-3 and TRBJ2-3; possibly TRBD2 for D (6 bases). This CDR3 region has 14 residues. CDR1 and CDR2 (germline): LGHNA, YSLEER. With 1 base removed from V and 6 bases from J, the gap between germline ends came to 11 bases. The CDR3 region is CASSQGGSGDTQYF. The CDR3 region has the DNA TGCGCCAGCAGCCAAGGAGGTAGCGGCGATACGCAGTATTTT.

The V and J genes are TRBV7-9 and TRBJ2-4; D possibly corresponds to TRBD2 (6 bases). The CDR3 has 13 amino acids. The germline V and J ends were trimmed by 1 base and 9 bases, with 10 bases remaining between them. CDR1 and CDR2 from the germline V gene are SEHNR and FQNEAQ (reference sequence). CDR3 sequence (DNA): TGTGCCAGCAGCTTAGGGAAGGAGGGCATTCAGTACTTC. Translating gives CASSLGKEGIQYF.

The rearrangement joins TRBV11-3 to TRBJ2-5; D gene uncertain. Trimming removed 1 base from V and 5 bases from J, with 14 bases in between. The CDR3 length is 15 residues. Germline CDR1 reads SGHNT; CDR2 reads YENEEA. CDR3: CASSLVLDVGETQYF. CDR3 nucleotide sequence: TGTGCCAGCAGCTTAGTGTTAGATGTTGGGGAGACCCAGTACTTC.

In its sample, this clone was seen once. The chain has TRBV5-1 and TRBJ2-2; D might be TRBD1 (6 bases). The CDR3 has 15 amino acids. Germline CDR1 is SGHRS and CDR2 is YFSETQ. V lost 4 bases to trimming and J lost 0 bases, with 10 bases between them. CDR3 DNA: TGCGCCAGCAGCGTGACAGGTTCGAACACCGGGGAGCTGTTTTTT. Amino acids: CASSVTGSNTGELFF.

The chain has TRBV4-1 and TRBJ2-5; TRBD2 aligns across 7 bases. The DNA end is a closer match to TRBJ2-7, so the J assignment may be wrong. The CDR3 sequence is 15 residues long. Per the germline V gene, CDR1 is MGHRA and CDR2 is YSYEKL. The CDR3 sequence is CASSQDVAGDDEQYF. The CDR3 DNA reads TGCGCCAGCAGCCAAGATGTGGCGGGAGATGACGAGCAGTACTTC.

The rearrangement links TRBV28 to TRBJ1-2; D is possibly TRBD1 (6 bases). Germline V gene sequence: CDR1 MDHEN, CDR2 SYDVKM. The germline V and J ends were trimmed by 1 base and 9 bases, with 18 bases remaining between them. This CDR3 spans 15 amino acids. CDR3 loop: CASSLSGAGATSYTF. The CDR3 DNA reads as TGTGCCAGCAGTTTATCGGGAGCGGGGGCTACGAGCTACACCTTC.